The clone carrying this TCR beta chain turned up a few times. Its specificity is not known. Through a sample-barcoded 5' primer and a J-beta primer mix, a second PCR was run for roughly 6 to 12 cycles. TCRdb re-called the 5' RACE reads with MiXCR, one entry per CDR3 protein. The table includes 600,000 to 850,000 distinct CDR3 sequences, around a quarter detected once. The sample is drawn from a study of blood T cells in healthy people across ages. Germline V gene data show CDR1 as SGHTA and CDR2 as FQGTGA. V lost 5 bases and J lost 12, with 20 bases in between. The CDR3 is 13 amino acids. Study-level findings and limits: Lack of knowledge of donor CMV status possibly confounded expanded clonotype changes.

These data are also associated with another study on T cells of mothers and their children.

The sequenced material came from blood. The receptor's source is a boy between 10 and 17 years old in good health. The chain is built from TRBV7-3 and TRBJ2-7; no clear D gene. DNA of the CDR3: TGTGCCAGCAGCGCACCCCCCCATTCCACGGTGTACTTC. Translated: CASSAPPHSTVYF.